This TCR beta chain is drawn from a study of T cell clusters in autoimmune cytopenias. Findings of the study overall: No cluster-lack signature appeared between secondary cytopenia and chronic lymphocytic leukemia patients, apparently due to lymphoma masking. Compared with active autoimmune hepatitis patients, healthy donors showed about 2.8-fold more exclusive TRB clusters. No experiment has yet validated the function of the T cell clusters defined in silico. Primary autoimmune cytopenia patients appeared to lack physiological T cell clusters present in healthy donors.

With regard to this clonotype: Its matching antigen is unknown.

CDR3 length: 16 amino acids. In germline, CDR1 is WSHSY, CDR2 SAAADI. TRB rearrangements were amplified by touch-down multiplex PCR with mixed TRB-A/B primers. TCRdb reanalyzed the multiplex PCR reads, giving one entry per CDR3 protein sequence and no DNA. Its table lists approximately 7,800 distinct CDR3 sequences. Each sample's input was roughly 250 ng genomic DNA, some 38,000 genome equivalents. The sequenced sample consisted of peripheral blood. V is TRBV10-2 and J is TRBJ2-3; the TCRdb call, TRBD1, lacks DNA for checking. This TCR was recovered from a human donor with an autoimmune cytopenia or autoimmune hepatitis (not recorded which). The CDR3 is CASSGWGGATTDTQYF.